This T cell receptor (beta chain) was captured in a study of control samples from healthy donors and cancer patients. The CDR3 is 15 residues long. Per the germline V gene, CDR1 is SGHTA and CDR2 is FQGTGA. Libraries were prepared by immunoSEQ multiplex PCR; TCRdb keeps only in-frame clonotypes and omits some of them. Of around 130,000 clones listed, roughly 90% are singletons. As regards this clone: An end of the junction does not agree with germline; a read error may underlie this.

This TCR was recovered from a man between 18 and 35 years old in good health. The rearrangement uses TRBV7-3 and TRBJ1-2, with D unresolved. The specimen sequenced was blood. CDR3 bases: TGTGCCAGCAACTTAGAGGCAGCGACTAACTATGGCTACACCTTC. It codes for CASNLEAATNYGYTF.